These T cell receptor beta chains were read from a single sample in a study of CD8 T cells in Susac syndrome. TCRdb reprocessed the immunoSEQ multiplex PCR reads via MiXCR and lists one record per CDR3 protein. The sample holds about 83,000 distinct CDR3 sequences, approximately 96% seen once. The sample taken for sequencing was CD8+ T cells from PBMCs. Receptors were obtained from a human donor with Susac syndrome. The CDR3 runs from the conserved cysteine through the conserved F or W. A D gene is named only where the DNA matches it firmly. Size is stated for part of the rows, as once, few or many counts, or as a class when the clone is expanded.

DNA: TGCAGTGCTAGGGGCTACGACTTCAGGGGCTACGAGCAGTACTTC
CDR3: CSARGYDFRGYEQYF
D: .
size: .
J: TRBJ2-7
V: TRBV20-1

DNA: TGCGCCAGCAGCCCCTGGCAGAGCTCCTACAATGAGCAGTTCTTC
CDR3: CASSPWQSSYNEQFF
D: .
size: .
J: TRBJ2-1
V: TRBV5-1

DNA: TGTGCCAGCAGCGCGGGACAGGGCCCTAATTCACCCCTCCACTTT
CDR3: CASSAGQGPNSPLHF
D: TRBD1
size: .
J: TRBJ1-6
V: TRBV13

DNA: TGTGCCAGCAGCAACGGGAACAGGGCCTACAATGAGCAGTTCTTC
CDR3: CASSNGNRAYNEQFF
D: .
size: .
J: TRBJ2-1
V: TRBV5-6

DNA: TGCAGCGTTGAAAGTGCCCTAGCGGGAGGGTTTGGGAGGTCAAGGAGCCAAGAGACCCAGTACTTC
CDR3: CSVESALAGGFGRSRSQETQYF
D: TRBD2
size: .
J: TRBJ2-5
V: TRBV29-1

DNA: TGTGCCTGGAGTGTACTCGGGACAGGCTTTAGCTACGAGCAGTACTTC
CDR3: CAWSVLGTGFSYEQYF
D: TRBD1
size: .
J: TRBJ2-7
V: TRBV30

DNA: TGTGCCTGGAGTGTACCTGGCGGAGGGCCCTACAATGAGCAGTTCTTC
CDR3: CAWSVPGGGPYNEQFF
D: .
size: .
J: TRBJ2-1
V: TRBV30

DNA: TGCGCCAGCAGCCAAATTGGCGGACCTATGAACACTGAAGCTTTCTTT
CDR3: CASSQIGGPMNTEAFF
D: .
size: .
J: TRBJ1-1
V: TRBV4-1

DNA: TGCAGTGCCCGAAGGCATTCACCCCTCCACTTT
CDR3: CSARRHSPLHF
D: .
size: .
J: TRBJ1-6
V: TRBV20-1

DNA: TGTGCCAGTAGTATAGTTGGAGGAACTGAAGCTTTCTTT
CDR3: CASSIVGGTEAFF
D: .
size: .
J: TRBJ1-1
V: TRBV19

DNA: TGTGCCAGTGCTATGAGCTCCTACAATGAGCAGTTCTTC
CDR3: CASAMSSYNEQFF
D: .
size: .
J: TRBJ2-1
V: TRBV6-4

DNA: TGCGCCAGTGAACGGACTGGGAGCTCCTACAATGAGCAGTTCTTC
CDR3: CASERTGSSYNEQFF
D: .
size: .
J: TRBJ2-1
V: TRBV5-1

DNA: TGTGCCAGCAGCTCCGGGACTAGCTACGACAATGAGCAGTTCTTC
CDR3: CASSSGTSYDNEQFF
D: TRBD2
size: .
J: TRBJ2-1
V: TRBV28

DNA: TGCAGCGTCGAACTCCGGGCCTATGGCTACACCTTC
CDR3: CSVELRAYGYTF
D: .
size: .
J: TRBJ1-2
V: TRBV29-1

DNA: TGTGCCAGCAGCTCACGGGACAGCGTAGAAACTTTCTTT
CDR3: CASSSRDSVETFF
D: TRBD1
size: .
J: TRBJ1-1
V: TRBV7-9

DNA: TGTGCCAGCAGCACCTTGCGTAGCGACGAGCAGTACTTC
CDR3: CASSTLRSDEQYF
D: .
size: .
J: TRBJ2-7
V: TRBV27

DNA: TGTGCCAGCAGTTTATCCCGGGACTTATCCTACGAGCAGTACTTC
CDR3: CASSLSRDLSYEQYF
D: .
size: .
J: TRBJ2-7
V: TRBV28

DNA: TGTGCCAGTAGTACAGGGGGCAACACTGAAGCTTTCTTT
CDR3: CASSTGGNTEAFF
D: TRBD1
size: few
J: TRBJ1-1
V: TRBV19

DNA: TGTGCCAGCAGCTTAGGGGGTCCGGGTACCCACAATGAGCAGTTCTTC
CDR3: CASSLGGPGTHNEQFF
D: .
size: once
J: TRBJ2-1
V: TRBV7-8

DNA: TGTGCCAGCAGCTCACGACAGGCTGGCTACACCTTC
CDR3: CASSSRQAGYTF
D: .
size: .
J: TRBJ1-2
V: TRBV9

DNA: TGTGCCAGCAGCCTCGGGGGGCACAGGCTGAATTCACCCCTCCACTTT
CDR3: CASSLGGHRLNSPLHF
D: .
size: .
J: TRBJ1-6
V: TRBV7-2

DNA: TGCGCCAGCAGCCAAGATAGTCAGACAGGGTCGAACACTGAAGCTTTCTTT
CDR3: CASSQDSQTGSNTEAFF
D: TRBD1
size: .
J: TRBJ1-1
V: TRBV4-3

DNA: TGTGCCAGCAGCCTTTCGACCCTGAGGGTTTTGGACTACGAGCAGTACTTC
CDR3: CASSLSTLRVLDYEQYF
D: .
size: .
J: TRBJ2-7
V: TRBV2

DNA: TGTGCCAGTAGGCAGCTTTTAGGGGGCAATCAGCCCCAGCATTTT
CDR3: CASRQLLGGNQPQHF
D: .
size: few
J: TRBJ1-5
V: TRBV19

DNA: TGTGCCAGCAGCACACCACAGTATGGCTACACCTTC
CDR3: CASSTPQYGYTF
D: .
size: .
J: TRBJ1-2
V: TRBV9

DNA: TGCAGCGTTGTTATGGCTAGCGGGGCCGCCTACGAGCAGTACTTC
CDR3: CSVVMASGAAYEQYF
D: TRBD2
size: .
J: TRBJ2-7
V: TRBV29-1

DNA: TGCAGTGCTAGAGAAGGAGGACAGGGGAGTCTCAATCAGCCCCAGCATTTT
CDR3: CSAREGGQGSLNQPQHF
D: TRBD1
size: .
J: TRBJ1-5
V: TRBV20-1

DNA: TGTGCCAGCAGTCCCCCGGGTACTGGCTACGAGCAGTACTTC
CDR3: CASSPPGTGYEQYF
D: .
size: .
J: TRBJ2-7
V: TRBV28

DNA: TGTGCCAGCAGTTTCGGGGCAGATACGCAGTATTTT
CDR3: CASSFGADTQYF
D: .
size: .
J: TRBJ2-3
V: TRBV12-3/TRBV12-4

DNA: TGTGCCAGCAGCCGCAGGGCCGCACCGTTCAAAAACATTCAGTACTTC
CDR3: CASSRRAAPFKNIQYF
D: .
size: once
J: TRBJ2-4
V: TRBV11-2

DNA: TGCAGTGCTAGAGAATGGGACAGGGCTGGCGAGACCCAGTACTTC
CDR3: CSAREWDRAGETQYF
D: TRBD1
size: once
J: TRBJ2-5
V: TRBV20-1

DNA: TGTGCCAGCAGCCTACCCGGCAGCGATGAGCAGTTCTTC
CDR3: CASSLPGSDEQFF
D: .
size: .
J: TRBJ2-1
V: TRBV4-2

DNA: TGCAGCGTCCCACCGCGGGGCCACCCTGGGGGGCACACTGAAGCTTTCTTT
CDR3: CSVPPRGHPGGHTEAFF
D: .
size: .
J: TRBJ1-1
V: TRBV29-1

DNA: TGTGCCAGCAGCTTCCCGAATATTAACTATGGCTACACCTTC
CDR3: CASSFPNINYGYTF
D: .
size: .
J: TRBJ1-2
V: TRBV7-2

DNA: TGTGCCAGCACTCCCGGGGAAGCAACGGTAGAGACCCAGTACTTC
CDR3: CASTPGEATVETQYF
D: .
size: .
J: TRBJ2-5
V: TRBV12-3/TRBV12-4

DNA: TGCAGTGCCAAGGGGGGCCCCCGGTACAATGAGCAGTTCTTC
CDR3: CSAKGGPRYNEQFF
D: .
size: .
J: TRBJ2-1
V: TRBV20-1

DNA: TGCAGTGCTAGTGGGCAGATGAATGAAAAACTGTTTTTT
CDR3: CSASGQMNEKLFF
D: .
size: .
J: TRBJ1-4
V: TRBV20-1

DNA: TGCGCCAGCAGCCAAGATTTCTGGACAGGGTTTTACGAGCAGTACTTC
CDR3: CASSQDFWTGFYEQYF
D: TRBD1
size: .
J: TRBJ2-7
V: TRBV4-3

DNA: TGCAGTGCGACTAGCGTCTCCTACGAGCAGTACTTC
CDR3: CSATSVSYEQYF
D: TRBD2
size: .
J: TRBJ2-7
V: TRBV20-1

DNA: TGTGCCAGCAGAGTCGGACAGGGAAGCTACAATGAGCAGTTCTTC
CDR3: CASRVGQGSYNEQFF
D: TRBD1
size: .
J: TRBJ2-1
V: TRBV27

DNA: TGTGCCAGCAGCTTCGGACGGACAGCGAACACAGATACGCAGTATTTT
CDR3: CASSFGRTANTDTQYF
D: .
size: .
J: TRBJ2-3
V: TRBV7-9